This is a list of T cell receptor beta chains from one sample in a study of blood T cell repertoires in COVID-19. Sequencing used immunoSEQ multiplex PCR; TCRdb keeps in-frame clones, though not all of them. The sample yields about 160,000 clones, under 90% seen once. The sample was PBMCs or T cells enriched from blood (not recorded which). The origin of the receptors is a woman aged 55 to 70 who had recovered from COVID-19. Both conserved end residues are part of each CDR3.

j_call,v_call,cdr3_aa
TRBJ2-3,TRBV2,CASRAGGVTDTQYF
TRBJ1-1,TRBV18,CASSPGQNTEAFF
TRBJ1-1,TRBV5-1,CASSRSQGGNTEAFF
TRBJ2-7,TRBV13,CASSVIQQGYEQYF
TRBJ2-2,TRBV5-1,CASSLAGQGAGTGELFF
TRBJ2-3,TRBV30,CARTGLITDTQYF
TRBJ2-7,TRBV7-9,CASSLKDFRGEQYF
TRBJ2-5,TRBV7-2,CASSFWRGVQETQYF
TRBJ2-5,TRBV15,CATSRVAGGGQETQYF
TRBJ2-7,TRBV5-1,CASSWGNEQYF
TRBJ2-1,TRBV19,CASSPGLANNEQFF
TRBJ2-1,TRBV19,CASSEWVAGGSYNEQFF
TRBJ2-1,TRBV30,CAFSHFETGLDEQFF
TRBJ1-1,TRBV30,CAWRRDSLGTEAFF
TRBJ1-2,TRBV5-5,CASSLDSWQNYGYTF
TRBJ1-3,TRBV18,CASSKEDSGSGNTIYF
TRBJ1-2,TRBV7-2,CASSLSGGLSGYTF
TRBJ2-3,TRBV7-3,CASSLYGREADTQYF
TRBJ1-3,TRBV5-8,CASSWKRGNTIYF
TRBJ1-1,TRBV12-3/TRBV12-4,CASSPQGAEAFF